This T cell receptor (beta chain) was observed in a study of blood T cell repertoires in COVID-19. Study in general: The samples span acute and convalescent COVID-19 from the United States, Italy and Spain.

This table comes from immunoSEQ multiplex PCR, and its TCRdb copy is limited to in-frame clones, with some not included. The data hold 100,000 to 150,000 clones, with around nine tenths observed a single time. Germline CDR1 reads SGDLS; CDR2 reads YYNGEE. The CDR3 is 16 amino acids. The V and J ends lost 3 bases and 9 bases respectively, with 22 bases between them. Individuals aged roughly 18 to 95 years were recruited from approximately 24 US areas. Clinical histories supplied by participants themselves formed the basis of cohort assignment. J is TRBJ2-1 and V is TRBV9; D unresolved. This clonotype originated in a woman aged 45-65 years who had recovered from COVID-19. Sequenced sample: PBMCs or T cells enriched from blood (not recorded which). In DNA form, the CDR3 reads TGTGCCAGCAGCGCCCCCCGAGGCTATCGTTATGGTGAGCAGTTCTTC. It translates to CASSAPRGYRYGEQFF.